The 18 T cell receptor beta chains below all came from one sample that was sequenced in a study of regulatory and conventional T cells in RAG deficiency. Repertoires were generated with immunoSEQ multiplex PCR, while TCRdb's copy carries only in-frame clones and drops some. The data hold 20,000 to 25,000 clones, with 95% to 97% observed a single time. Blood CD4+ CD25-low CD127-high conventional T cells supplied the genomic DNA template. These data also featured in a second study, about regulatory T cells. That work contributes: Primers: 52 TRBV forward and 13 TRBJ reverse.

Input material: CD25- CD4+ T cells sorted from blood. The receptors stem from a human donor in good health.

This chain joins TRBV6-5 and TRBJ2-4, with TRBD1 as a possible D gene (6 bases). The CDR3 has 14 amino acids. The V end was cut by 3 bases, the J end by 4 bases, with 10 bases between. Germline loops: CDR1 MNHEY, CDR2 SVGAGI. For the CDR3, the DNA is TGTGCCAGCAGTTATTCGGACAGAAAAAACATTCAGTACTTC. This gives the protein CASSYSDRKNIQYF.

This rearrangement joins TRBV15 to TRBJ2-4; possible D gene TRBD2, 6 bases. The germline V gene has CDR1 LNHNV and CDR2 YYDKDF (reference sequence). Deletions cut 4 bases from V and 1 base from J, with 11 bases between. The CDR3 extends over 15 amino acids. DNA of the CDR3: TGTGCCACCAGCAAGGAGGGACTGGCCAAAAACATTCAGTACTTC. Residues: CATSKEGLAKNIQYF.

The V call is TRBV10-1, the J call TRBJ1-1; D gene uncertain. This CDR3 spans 13 amino acids. CDR1 is WNHNN and CDR2 is SYGVQD in the germline V gene (reference sequence). The V end lost 8 bases, the J end lost 1 base, and 11 bases lay between the germline ends. The CDR3: CASAPQWNTEAFF. The CDR3, as DNA: TGCGCCAGCGCGCCACAGTGGAACACTGAAGCTTTCTTT.

The J gene is TRBJ1-2, the V gene TRBV6-5; TRBD1 matches 7 bases. V was pared by 2 bases and J by 6 bases, with 12 bases of the junction left unmatched. The CDR3 contains 16 residues. In germline, CDR1 is MNHEY, CDR2 SVGAGI. The CDR3 region is CASSYGQTGYLDGYTF. As DNA, the CDR3 is TGTGCCAGCAGTTACGGCCAGACAGGGTATCTGGATGGCTACACCTTC.

This clone was picked up one time. The chain couples TRBV7-3 to TRBJ2-7; 8 nucleotides align to TRBD1. The V gene end was trimmed by 5 bases and the J gene end by 0 bases; junction bases not matched to a gene: 6. Germline V gives CDR1 SGHTA, CDR2 FQGTGA. The CDR3 totals 15 residues. The DNA of the CDR3 is TGTGCCAGCAGCCACGGACAGGGCCCCTCCTACGAGCAGTACTTC. The encoded protein is CASSHGQGPSYEQYF.

The genes are TRBV27 and TRBJ2-2; 7 bases are shared with TRBD2. Per germline, CDR1 MNHEY and CDR2 SMNVEV (reference sequence). The V and J ends lost 2 bases and 7 bases, in that order; junction bases with no gene match: 4. The CDR3 extends over 14 amino acids. The CDR3 loop reads CASSLRQRGGELFF. The CDR3 nucleotides read TGTGCCAGCAGTTTACGACAGCGGGGCGGGGAGCTGTTTTTT.

The chain recombines TRBV2 with TRBJ2-6; D is ambiguous. Per the germline V gene, CDR1 is SNHLY and CDR2 is FYNNEI. The CDR3 totals 13 residues. Trimming cost V 7 bases and J 0 bases, with 4 bases left between them. This CDR3 is CASTLSGANVLTF. The CDR3 coding sequence is TGTGCCAGCACCCTCTCTGGGGCCAACGTCCTGACTTTC. The full variable domain, its missing parts supplied by reference TRBV2 and TRBJ2-6, is EPEVTQTPSHQVTQMGQEVILRCVPISNHLYFYWYRQILGQKVEFLVSFYNNEISEKSEIFDDQFSVERPDGSNFTLKIRSTKLEDSAMYFCASTLSGANVLTFGAGSRLTVL.

A word on this clone: Mismatch with germline at one junction end may stem from a read error. In the same sample, other DNA sequences code for this CDR3. This chain joins TRBV6-5 and TRBJ1-6; the match to TRBD1 covers 9 bases. The CDR3 has 15 amino acids. Germline CDR1 is MNHEY and CDR2 is SVGAGI. The DNA of the CDR3 is TGTGCCAGCAGGGGACAGGGCCACTATAATTCCCCCCTCCACTTT. This encodes CASRGQGHYNSPLHF.

The rearrangement links TRBV27 to TRBJ2-3, with D possibly matching TRBD1 (5 bases). With 2 bases removed from V and 6 bases from J, the gap between germline ends came to 12 bases. The germline V gene has CDR1 MNHEY and CDR2 SMNVEV (reference sequence). This CDR3 region has 14 residues. The CDR3 sequence: CASSLRLPGDTQYF. For the CDR3, the DNA is TGTGCCAGCAGTTTACGGCTCCCAGGGGATACGCAGTATTTT.

This chain connects TRBV4-3 to TRBJ2-2, with 8 bases fitting TRBD2. V was pared by 4 bases and J by 1 base, with 8 bases of the junction left unmatched. Germline V lookup: CDR1 LGHNA, CDR2 YSLEER. The CDR3 runs 17 residues. DNA of the CDR3: TGCGCCAGCAGCCCCGGGTCGGCGGGGGGGAACACCGGGGAGCTGTTTTTT. Encoded protein: CASSPGSAGGNTGELFF.

With respect to this clone: This specimen includes other DNA sequences encoding the same CDR3. V usage is TRBV27 and J usage is TRBJ1-6, with D possibly matching TRBD1 (5 bases). Trimming removed 6 bases at V and 9 bases at J, with 21 bases between. The CDR3 contains 16 residues. Germline V lookup: CDR1 MNHEY, CDR2 SMNVEV (reference sequence). CDR3 bases: TGTGCCAGCAGCTTAACGCTATGGCAGGGAAGTTCACCCCTCCACTTT. Encoded protein: CASSLTLWQGSSPLHF.

J is TRBJ2-1 and V is TRBV7-6, with D possibly TRBD2 on 6 matching bases. Germline V gene sequence: CDR1 SGHVS, CDR2 FNYEAQ. CDR3 length: 19 residues. V lost 2 bases and J 1 base, leaving 21 bases between the germline ends. CDR3 sequence reads: CASSLSEVRGIRSYNEQFF. The DNA of the CDR3 is TGTGCCAGCAGCTTATCGGAGGTCCGGGGGATTAGATCCTACAATGAGCAGTTCTTC. The entire variable domain, with the rest obtained from reference TRBV7-6 and TRBJ2-1, is as follows: GAGVSQSPRYKVTKRGQDVALRCDPISGHVSLYWYRQALGQGPEFLTYFNYEAQQDKSGLPNDRFSAERPEGSISTLTIQRTEQRDSAMYRCASSLSEVRGIRSYNEQFFGPGTRLTVL.

The chain uses TRBV2 and TRBJ2-3, with TRBD2 matching over 11 bases. Trimming at V came to 6 bases and at J to 4 bases, leaving 3 bases not matched to a gene. The germline CDR1 and CDR2 sequences are SNHLY and FYNNEI. The CDR3 is made up of 14 amino acids. For the CDR3, the DNA is TGTGCCAGCAGCCTTAGCGGGGGGGCAGATACGCAGTATTTT. Translating gives CASSLSGGADTQYF.

This clone was observed a single time. The rearrangement uses TRBV19 and TRBJ2-7; TRBD1 aligns across 10 bases. The CDR3 consists of 14 residues. The trim removed 3 bases at V and 3 bases at J, leaving 2 bases unmatched. The germline V gene has CDR1 LNHDA and CDR2 SQIVND (reference sequence). CDR3: CASSIGTGVYEQYF. CDR3 DNA sequence: TGTGCCAGTAGTATCGGGACAGGGGTCTACGAGCAGTACTTC.

This clone was observed once. CDR3 loop: CASTDPSGGTDTQYF. CDR3 DNA: TGCGCCAGCACGGATCCTAGCGGGGGAACAGATACGCAGTATTTT. V and J are TRBV5-1 and TRBJ2-3; 10 nucleotides align to TRBD2. This CDR3 comprises 15 residues. Germline CDR1 reads SGHRS; CDR2 reads YFSETQ. V shed 6 bases, J shed 3 bases, and the junction held 7 bases outside the gene matches.

The chain recombines TRBV7-8 with TRBJ2-1, with 12 bases lining up with TRBD2. Germline V lookup: CDR1 SGHVS, CDR2 FQNEAQ. The J segment lost 9 bases and the V segment lost 5 bases, leaving 8 bases of the junction unmatched. The CDR3 is 15 residues long. The CDR3 coding sequence is TGTGCCAGCAGCCGGCTAGCGGGGGGGCCTGGTGAGCAGTTCTTC. This translates into CASSRLAGGPGEQFF.

The rearrangement links TRBV6-4 to TRBJ1-6, with D uncertain. There are 14 residues in the CDR3. V dropped 6 bases and J dropped 0 bases, with 6 bases sitting between them. Germline assignment: CDR1 MRHNA and CDR2 SNTAGT. CDR3 in DNA: TGTGCCAGCAGAGAGAGCTCCTATAATTCACCCCTCCACTTT. Its protein is CASRESSYNSPLHF.

This clone came up once. The chain employs TRBV19 and TRBJ2-7, with a possible D match to TRBD1 (5 bases). The V gene's germline CDR1 is LNHDA and CDR2 SQIVND (reference sequence). V lost 7 bases, J lost 0 bases, and 10 bases lay in between. The CDR3 totals 13 residues. The CDR3 region is CASKAGISYEQYF. The CDR3 coding sequence is TGTGCCAGTAAGGCAGGGATCTCCTACGAGCAGTACTTC. The entire variable domain, with the rest obtained from reference TRBV19 and TRBJ2-7, is as follows: DGGITQSPKYLFRKEGQNVTLSCEQNLNHDAMYWYRQDPGQGLRLIYYSQIVNDFQKGDIAEGYSVSREKKESFPLTVTSAQKNPTAFYLCASKAGISYEQYFGPGTRLTVT.